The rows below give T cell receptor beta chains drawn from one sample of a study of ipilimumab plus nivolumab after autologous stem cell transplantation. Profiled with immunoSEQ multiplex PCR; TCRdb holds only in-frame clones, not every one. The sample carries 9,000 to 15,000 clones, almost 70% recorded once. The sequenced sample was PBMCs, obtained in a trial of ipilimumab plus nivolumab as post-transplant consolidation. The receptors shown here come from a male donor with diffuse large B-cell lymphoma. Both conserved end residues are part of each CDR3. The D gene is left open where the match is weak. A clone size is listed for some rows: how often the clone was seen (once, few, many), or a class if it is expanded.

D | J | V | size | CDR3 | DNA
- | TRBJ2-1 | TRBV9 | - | CASSVEASSHEQFF | TGTGCCAGCAGCGTAGAGGCTAGTAGTCATGAGCAGTTCTTC
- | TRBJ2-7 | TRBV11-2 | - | CASSSSGGGEDEQYF | TGTGCCAGCAGCTCATCGGGAGGGGGCGAGGACGAGCAGTACTTC
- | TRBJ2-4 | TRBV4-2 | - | CASSQHQAGIAKNIQYF | TGTGCCAGCAGCCAACACCAAGCGGGTATAGCCAAAAACATTCAGTACTTC
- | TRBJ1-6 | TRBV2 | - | CASSEARDSPLHF | TGTGCCAGCAGTGAAGCTAGGGATTCACCCCTCCACTTT
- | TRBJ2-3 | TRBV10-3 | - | CAISESGLATNRDTQYF | TGTGCCATCAGTGAGTCTGGCCTAGCGACCAATCGCGATACGCAGTATTTT
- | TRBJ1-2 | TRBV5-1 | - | CASSMERANYGYTF | TGCGCCAGCAGCATGGAAAGAGCTAACTATGGCTACACCTTC
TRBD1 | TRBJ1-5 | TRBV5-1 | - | CASSLGQDSNQPQHF | TGCGCCAGCAGCTTAGGACAGGATAGCAATCAGCCCCAGCATTTT
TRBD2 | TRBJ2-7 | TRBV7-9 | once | CASSGRGLAGGDEQYF | TGTGCCAGCAGCGGGCGAGGACTAGCGGGAGGGGACGAGCAGTACTTC
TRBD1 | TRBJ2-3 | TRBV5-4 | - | CASSRDRGRTDTQYF | TGTGCCAGCAGCCGGGACAGGGGGCGGACAGATACGCAGTATTTT
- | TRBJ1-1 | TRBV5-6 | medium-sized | CASSLRGTEAFF | TGTGCCAGCAGCTTGAGGGGCACTGAAGCTTTCTTT
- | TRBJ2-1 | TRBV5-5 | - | CASRVESSYNEQFF | TGTGCCAGCAGAGTAGAGAGCTCCTACAATGAGCAGTTCTTC
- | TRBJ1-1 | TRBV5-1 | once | CASSLMALGHDTEAFF | TGCGCCAGCAGCTTGATGGCATTGGGGCACGACACTGAAGCTTTCTTT
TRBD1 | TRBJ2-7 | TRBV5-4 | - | CASSLTGDLGEQYF | TGTGCCAGCAGCTTGACAGGGGACCTCGGCGAGCAGTACTTC
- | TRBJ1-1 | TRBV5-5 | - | CASSLGTGNTEAFF | TGTGCCAGCAGCTTAGGAACAGGGAACACTGAAGCTTTCTTT
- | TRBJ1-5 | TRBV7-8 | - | CASSWAGSQPQHF | TGTGCCAGCAGCTGGGCGGGGAGCCAGCCCCAGCATTTT
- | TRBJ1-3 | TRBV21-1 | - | CASSQEGLSSGNTIYF | TGTGCCAGCAGCCAAGAGGGACTGAGCTCTGGAAACACCATATATTTT
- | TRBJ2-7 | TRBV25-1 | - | CASSQGPGISYEQYF | TGTGCCAGCAGTCAGGGGCCGGGGATCTCCTACGAGCAGTACTTC
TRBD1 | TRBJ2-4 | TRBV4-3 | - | CASSPARDRKNIQYF | TGCGCCAGCAGCCCCGCCCGGGACAGGAAAAACATTCAGTACTTC
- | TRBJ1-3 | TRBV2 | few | CASSADGNTIYF | TGTGCCAGCAGTGCAGATGGAAACACCATATATTTT
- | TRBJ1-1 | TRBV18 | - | CASSPTTAVEAFF | TGTGCCAGCTCACCAACGACGGCGGTTGAAGCTTTCTTT
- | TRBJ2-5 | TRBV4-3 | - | CASSQEGELETQYF | TGCGCCAGCAGCCAAGAGGGCGAATTAGAGACCCAGTACTTC
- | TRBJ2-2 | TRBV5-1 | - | CASSGKITGELFF | TGCGCCAGCAGTGGGAAGATCACCGGGGAGCTGTTTTTT
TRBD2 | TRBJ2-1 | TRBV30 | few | CAWKLAGGYNEQFF | TGTGCCTGGAAACTAGCGGGAGGTTACAATGAGCAGTTCTTC
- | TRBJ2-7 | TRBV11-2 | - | CASSYWENPDYEQYF | TGTGCCAGCAGCTATTGGGAAAACCCTGACTACGAGCAGTACTTC
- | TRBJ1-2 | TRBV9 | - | CASSVDTRPGLISNYGYTF | TGTGCCAGCAGCGTAGACACTAGACCCGGTCTGATTTCTAACTATGGCTACACCTTC
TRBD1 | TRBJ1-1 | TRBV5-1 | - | CASSHGQGMNTEAFF | TGCGCCAGCAGCCATGGACAGGGAATGAACACTGAAGCTTTCTTT
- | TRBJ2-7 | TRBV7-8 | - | CASSLGASSYEQYF | TGTGCCAGCAGCTTAGGGGCTTCATCCTACGAGCAGTACTTC
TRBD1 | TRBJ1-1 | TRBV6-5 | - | CASSRQGDTEAFF | TGTGCCAGCAGCAGACAGGGGGACACTGAAGCTTTCTTT
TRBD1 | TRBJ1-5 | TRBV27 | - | CASSLHRGGNQPQHF | TGTGCCAGCAGTTTACACAGGGGAGGCAATCAGCCCCAGCATTTT